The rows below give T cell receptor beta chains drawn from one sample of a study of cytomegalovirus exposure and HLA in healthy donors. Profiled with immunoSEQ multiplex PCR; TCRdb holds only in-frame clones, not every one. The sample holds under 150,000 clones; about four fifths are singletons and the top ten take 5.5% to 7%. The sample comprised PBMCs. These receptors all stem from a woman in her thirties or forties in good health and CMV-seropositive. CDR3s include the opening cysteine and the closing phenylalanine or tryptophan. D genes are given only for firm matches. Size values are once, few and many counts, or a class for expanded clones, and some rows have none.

CASSLARGGETQYF | TGTGCCAGCAGCTTGGCCAGGGGAGGGGAGACCCAGTACTTC | TRBJ2-5 | few | TRBV5-6 | -
CASSKLGVHYEQYF | TGTGCCAGCAGCAAGTTGGGAGTCCACTACGAGCAGTACTTC | TRBJ2-7 | once | TRBV21-1 | -
CASSSLAGRSYEQYF | TGCGCCAGCAGCTCCCTAGCGGGAAGGTCCTACGAGCAGTACTTC | TRBJ2-7 | - | TRBV5-1 | TRBD2
CASSWKDMNTEAFF | TGCGCCAGCAGCTGGAAAGACATGAACACTGAAGCTTTCTTT | TRBJ1-1 | - | TRBV5-1 | -
CASSPRSPGTGNYGYTF | TGTGCCAGCTCACCACGAAGTCCCGGGACAGGAAACTATGGCTACACCTTC | TRBJ1-2 | - | TRBV18 | TRBD1
CAISDRSYEQYF | TGTGCCATCAGTGATCGCAGCTACGAGCAGTACTTC | TRBJ2-7 | once | TRBV10-3 | -
CASSRLTPTDTQYF | TGCGCCAGCAGCCGCTTGACTCCCACAGATACGCAGTATTTT | TRBJ2-3 | - | TRBV4-1 | -
CASSPRVGLTGELFF | TGTGCCAGCAGCCCGAGGGTTGGGCTCACCGGGGAGCTGTTTTTT | TRBJ2-2 | - | TRBV7-9 | -
CASSVYRETYEQYF | TGTGCCAGCAGTGTATACAGGGAAACCTACGAGCAGTACTTC | TRBJ2-7 | - | TRBV6-6 | -
CAWSRLTGPNYGYTF | TGTGCCTGGAGTAGACTGACAGGACCTAACTATGGCTACACCTTC | TRBJ1-2 | few | TRBV30 | -
CARRTTGQGAKGYTF | TGTGCCAGAAGAACCACGGGACAGGGGGCGAAGGGCTACACCTTC | TRBJ1-2 | few | TRBV5-3 | TRBD1
CASSGPGAPSYEQYF | TGTGCCAGCAGCGGTCCAGGGGCCCCATCTTACGAGCAGTACTTC | TRBJ2-7 | - | TRBV21-1 | -
CSVAPGQPEAFF | TGCAGCGTGGCTCCGGGACAGCCTGAAGCTTTCTTT | TRBJ1-1 | - | TRBV29-1 | TRBD1
CASDDRPNKETQYF | TGTGCCAGCGATGACAGGCCCAACAAAGAGACCCAGTACTTC | TRBJ2-5 | - | TRBV6-5 | -
CASSLGTGRAKNIQYF | TGTGCCAGCAGCTTAGGGACAGGTCGGGCCAAAAACATTCAGTACTTC | TRBJ2-4 | - | TRBV7-9 | TRBD1
CASSIQGTGEYGYTF | TGTGCCAGTAGTATACAAGGGACAGGGGAATATGGCTACACCTTC | TRBJ1-2 | few | TRBV19 | TRBD1
CASSYSLQGRGYGYTF | TGTGCCAGCAGTTACTCCTTACAGGGCAGGGGCTATGGCTACACCTTC | TRBJ1-2 | - | TRBV6-5 | -
CAVQEGANAEAFF | TGTGCCGTCCAGGAGGGGGCAAACGCTGAAGCTTTCTTT | TRBJ1-1 | - | TRBV10-3 | TRBD1
CASSEGLAGDTQYF | TGCGCCAGCAGTGAGGGACTAGCGGGGGATACGCAGTATTTT | TRBJ2-3 | - | TRBV10-2 | TRBD2
CASSRDQPGLRGFF | TGTGCCAGCAGTCGAGACCAGCCGGGACTCCGAGGGTTCTTC | TRBJ2-1 | - | TRBV6-5 | -
CASSVRGPRDEQYF | TGTGCCAGCAGTGTCAGGGGGCCTCGGGACGAGCAGTACTTC | TRBJ2-7 | - | TRBV2 | TRBD1
CASSPGGDTQYF | TGTGCCAGCAGCCCCGGGGGAGATACGCAGTATTTT | TRBJ2-3 | - | TRBV5-6 | -
CASSEALQSYEQYF | TGTGCCAGCAGTGAAGCCCTCCAGTCCTACGAGCAGTACTTC | TRBJ2-7 | few | TRBV2 | -
CASSPKGETQYF | TGTGCCAGCTCACCAAAGGGGGAGACCCAGTACTTC | TRBJ2-5 | few | TRBV18 | -
CASSPGTLSNQPQHF | TGTGCCAGCAGTCCAGGGACACTTAGCAATCAGCCCCAGCATTTT | TRBJ1-5 | - | TRBV28 | -
CASSQTGEQPQHF | TGCGCCAGCAGCCAAACAGGGGAACAGCCCCAGCATTTT | TRBJ1-5 | - | TRBV5-1 | TRBD1
CASSESWTPYEQYF | TGCGCCAGCAGTGAGTCTTGGACACCCTACGAGCAGTACTTC | TRBJ2-7 | - | TRBV10-1 | -
CASSGDITYEQYF | TGTGCCAGCAGTGGGGACATCACCTACGAGCAGTACTTC | TRBJ2-7 | - | TRBV25-1 | -
CASSQGDHSYEQYF | TGTGCCAGCAGCCAAGGAGATCATTCCTACGAGCAGTACTTC | TRBJ2-7 | - | TRBV4-2 | -
CASSLWSVSNEQFF | TGTGCCAGCTCACTTTGGAGTGTCTCGAATGAGCAGTTCTTC | TRBJ2-1 | - | TRBV18 | -
CASSPRTSGGEQYF | TGTGCCAGCAGTCCCCGGACTAGCGGTGGGGAGCAGTACTTC | TRBJ2-7 | - | TRBV27 | TRBD2
CASSVPGRGEEQYF | TGTGCCAGCAGCGTACCGGGGCGGGGGGAGGAGCAGTACTTC | TRBJ2-7 | - | TRBV7-9 | TRBD2
CASSNGGRETQYF | TGTGCCAGCTCAAACGGGGGGAGAGAGACCCAGTACTTC | TRBJ2-5 | - | TRBV18 | TRBD2
CASSPDRGRAFF | TGTGCCAGCTCACCAGACAGGGGTAGAGCTTTCTTT | TRBJ1-1 | - | TRBV18 | TRBD1
CSVLPGQGIDDEQYF | TGCAGCGTTTTACCGGGACAGGGGATCGATGACGAGCAGTACTTC | TRBJ2-7 | - | TRBV29-1 | TRBD1
CASSFIPGTRGTDTQYF | TGCGCCAGCAGTTTTATCCCCGGGACTAGAGGCACAGATACGCAGTATTTT | TRBJ2-3 | - | TRBV5-1 | TRBD2
CASSQDFEAGLSGNTIYF | TGTGCCAGCAGCCAAGATTTTGAGGCAGGACTCTCTGGAAACACCATATATTTT | TRBJ1-3 | - | TRBV4-2 | -
CASSPIWGEGEQETQYF | TGCGCCAGCAGCCCCATCTGGGGGGAGGGCGAGCAAGAGACCCAGTACTTC | TRBJ2-5 | - | TRBV4-1 | TRBD2
CASSAGTGGRWEQFF | TGTGCCAGCAGCGCTGGGACAGGGGGCCGCTGGGAGCAGTTCTTC | TRBJ2-1 | once | TRBV5-4 | TRBD1
CASSSGQGAGGYTF | TGTGCCAGCAGCTCCGGACAGGGGGCAGGTGGCTACACCTTC | TRBJ1-2 | - | TRBV7-9 | TRBD1
CASSLVSVGRAGEDTQYF | TGTGCCAGCAGTTTAGTCTCCGTCGGGAGGGCCGGTGAAGATACGCAGTATTTT | TRBJ2-3 | once | TRBV28 | TRBD2
CASSLAGTNEQFF | TGCGCCAGCAGCTTGGCGGGTACCAATGAGCAGTTCTTC | TRBJ2-1 | - | TRBV5-1 | -
CARSLAFSAGVYNEQFF | TGTGCCAGAAGCTTGGCCTTTTCGGCAGGGGTCTACAATGAGCAGTTCTTC | TRBJ2-1 | - | TRBV5-3 | -
CAWSPDTVYNEQFF | TGTGCCTGGAGTCCGGATACAGTCTACAATGAGCAGTTCTTC | TRBJ2-1 | - | TRBV30 | -
CATQPSTSPSEQFF | TGTGCCACTCAGCCTTCGACTAGCCCCAGTGAGCAGTTCTTC | TRBJ2-1 | - | TRBV10-3 | TRBD2
CASSLDNEQYF | TGTGCCAGCAGCTTAGACAACGAGCAGTACTTC | TRBJ2-7 | - | TRBV7-9 | -
CSVARGNTIYF | TGCAGCGTTGCTCGAGGGAACACCATATATTTT | TRBJ1-3 | - | TRBV29-1 | -
CASSLGDNVKLFF | TGCGCCAGCAGCTTGGGGGACAATGTGAAACTGTTTTTT | TRBJ1-4 | - | TRBV5-1 | -
CSVGELRNYGYTF | TGCAGCGTTGGCGAGCTTCGAAACTATGGCTACACCTTC | TRBJ1-2 | - | TRBV29-1 | -
CASSYSGTSNYGYTF | TGTGCCAGCAGTTACTCTGGGACAAGTAACTATGGCTACACCTTC | TRBJ1-2 | - | TRBV6-5 | -
CASSPTRRDNEQFF | TGTGCCAGCTCACCAACGCGGCGGGACAATGAGCAGTTCTTC | TRBJ2-1 | - | TRBV18 | -
CASSLDGSAFNEQFF | TGCGCCAGCAGCTTGGACGGGAGTGCATTCAATGAGCAGTTCTTC | TRBJ2-1 | few | TRBV5-1 | -
CASSEFGGGSDTGELFF | TGTGCCAGCAGTGAATTTGGAGGAGGGTCGGACACCGGGGAGCTGTTTTTT | TRBJ2-2 | - | TRBV2 | -